This T cell receptor beta chain was obtained from a study of blood T cell repertoires in COVID-19. Across the whole study: The origin of the acute and convalescent COVID-19 samples was the United States, Italy and Spain. Sources were T cells, B-cell-depleted T cells, or PBMCs; the material itself was cDNA or gDNA.

Seattle researchers signed up patients amid active infection and tracked them longitudinally. This CDR3 contains 15 residues. V gave up 4 bases and J gave up 5 bases; unmatched junction bases: 5. Looked up from germline, CDR1 is SEHNR and CDR2 is FQNEAQ (reference sequence). The assay was immunoSEQ multiplex PCR, and TCRdb's table has in-frame clones only and misses some. The sample contains fewer than 250,000 clones, under 90% of which appear only once. The sample taken for sequencing was peripheral blood. The TCR was taken from a woman of 80 years or more with COVID-19, enrolled during active disease. V and J are TRBV7-9 and TRBJ2-5; TRBD1 matches 12 bases. The CDR3 here is CASSSGQGAFETQYF. CDR3 DNA sequence: TGTGCCAGCAGCTCGGGACAGGGGGCTTTCGAGACCCAGTACTTC.